Shown below are 4 T cell receptor beta chains from a single sample sequenced in a study of T cells in localized non-small cell lung cancer. Libraries were prepared by immunoSEQ multiplex PCR; TCRdb keeps only in-frame clonotypes and omits some of them. The table lists about 59,000 clones, roughly 92% of them singletons. This material consisted of peripheral blood, taken before any cancer treatment. The receptors were gathered from a man between 40 and 70 years old with stage I lung adenocarcinoma.

The chain recombines TRBV11-1 with TRBJ2-7; D gene uncertain. Per the germline V gene, CDR1 is SGHAT and CDR2 is FQDESV (reference sequence). V gave up 2 bases and J gave up 5 bases, with 16 bases separating them. The CDR3 has 15 amino acids. CDR3 nucleotide sequence: TGTGCCAGCAGCTTAAATGTGCTAGATGCCCACGAGCAGTACTTC. It specifies CASSLNVLDAHEQYF.

V usage is TRBV5-6 and J usage is TRBJ2-7; 7 nucleotides match TRBD2. The CDR3 is 14 residues long. Looked up from germline, CDR1 is SGHDT and CDR2 is YYEEEE. Trimming at V came to 3 bases and at J to 6 bases, leaving 9 bases not matched to a gene. The CDR3 DNA is TGTGCCAGCAGCTGGGACTATGCCGGGTCCGAGCAGTACTTC. Protein product: CASSWDYAGSEQYF.

This sequence joins TRBV5-6 and TRBJ2-7; D is possibly TRBD1 (6 bases). This CDR3 is 14 amino acids long. From germline, CDR1 is SGHDT and CDR2 YYEEEE. Trimming removed 0 bases at V and 3 bases at J, with 10 bases between. CDR3 DNA sequence: TGTGCCAGCAGCTTGGGGACAGAGGACTACGAGCAGTACTTC. Encoded protein: CASSLGTEDYEQYF.

The chain combines TRBV6-1 with TRBJ2-1; D remains ambiguous. The V gene lost 4 bases and the J gene lost 2 bases, with 6 bases spanning the gap. CDR3 length: 13 residues. Germline values: CDR1 MNHNS, CDR2 SASEGT. CDR3 nucleotide sequence: TGTGCCAGCAGTGCCGGAGCCTACAATGAGCAGTTCTTC. Translated: CASSAGAYNEQFF.